This TCR beta chain came from a study of human T cells and chemical hapten exposure. The sample holds many counts of this clonotype. Germline CDR1 is SGHAT and CDR2 is FQDESV (reference sequence). CDR3 size: 13 residues. Trimming pared 1 base from V and 5 bases from J, leaving 6 bases between. TCRdb re-derived calls from the RACE reads in MiXCR, one entry per CDR3 protein. Of around 350,000 distinct CDR3 sequences listed, 5.5% were seen once; the top ten hold about 7.7%. The time point: pre-sensitization, week 0. The sample's treatment: therapeutic diphenylcyclopropenone sensitization with weekly scalp DPC.

Sequenced material: whole blood, taken in connection with sensitization to the hapten diphenylcyclopropenone (DPC). The chain uses TRBV11-1 and TRBJ1-5; D not resolved. The clonotype comes from a woman under 30 with alopecia areata. Some clones in this sample may be carry-over from other donors' samples. The CDR3 loop reads CASSLELDQPQHF. The CDR3 DNA reads TGTGCCAGCAGCTTAGAATTGGATCAGCCCCAGCATTTT.